This T cell receptor (beta chain) was obtained from a study of Ad26.COV2.S vaccination and SARS-CoV-2 variants. Study at large: Within the COV1001 Ad26.COV2.S trial arm, the donor was enrolled.

Treatment reported: about 20 received Ad26.COV2.S at low or high dose, single or two shots; several received placebo; per-sample allocation not given. Sampling occurred on day 63 after the first vaccine or placebo injection. Wuhan-strain SARS-CoV-2 spike was expressed by the Ad26 vector that made up the vaccine. CDR3 length equals 12 residues. From germline, CDR1 is SGHTA and CDR2 FQGNSA. V was clipped by 4 bases and J by 11 bases, with 14 bases between them. The assay was immunoSEQ multiplex PCR, and TCRdb's table has in-frame clones only and misses some. The sample has roughly 300,000 clones, 70% to 90% seen once.

This receptor was identified in a person aged 18 to 59 who received the Ad26.COV2.S COVID-19 vaccine or a placebo. The sequenced sample was peripheral blood, obtained in a trial of Ad26.COV2.S vaccine versus placebo. This rearrangement joins TRBV7-2 to TRBJ1-1, with D uncertain. CDR3 amino acids: CASSSGSYGAFF. The CDR3 DNA reads as TGTGCCAGCAGCTCCGGGTCCTATGGGGCTTTCTTT.